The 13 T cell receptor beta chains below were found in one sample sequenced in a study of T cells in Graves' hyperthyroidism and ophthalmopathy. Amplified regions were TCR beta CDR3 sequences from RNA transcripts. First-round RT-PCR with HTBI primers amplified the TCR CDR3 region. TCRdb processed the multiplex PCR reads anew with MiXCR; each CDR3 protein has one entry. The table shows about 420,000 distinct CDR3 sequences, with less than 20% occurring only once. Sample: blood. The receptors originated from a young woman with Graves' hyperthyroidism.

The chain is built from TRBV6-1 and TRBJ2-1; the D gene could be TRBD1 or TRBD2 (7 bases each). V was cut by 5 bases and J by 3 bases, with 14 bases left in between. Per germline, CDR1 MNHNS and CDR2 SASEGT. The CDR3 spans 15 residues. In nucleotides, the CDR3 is TGTGCCAGCAGTTCAGCGGGACAGATCTACAATGAGCAGTTCTTC. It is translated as CASSSAGQIYNEQFF.

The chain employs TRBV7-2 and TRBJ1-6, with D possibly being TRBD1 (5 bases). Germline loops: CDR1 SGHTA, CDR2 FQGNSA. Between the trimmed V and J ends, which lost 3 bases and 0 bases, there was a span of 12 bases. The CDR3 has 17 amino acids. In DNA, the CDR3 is TGTGCCAGCAGCTTGGGGGTCCCTTACTCCTATAATTCACCCCTCCACTTT. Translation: CASSLGVPYSYNSPLHF.

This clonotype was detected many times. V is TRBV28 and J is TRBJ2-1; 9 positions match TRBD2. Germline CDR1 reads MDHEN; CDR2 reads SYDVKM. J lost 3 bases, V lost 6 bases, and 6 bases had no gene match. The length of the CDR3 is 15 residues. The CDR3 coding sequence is TGTGCCAGCAGCCTTAGCGGGAGTGGCTACAATGAGCAGTTCTTC. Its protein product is CASSLSGSGYNEQFF.

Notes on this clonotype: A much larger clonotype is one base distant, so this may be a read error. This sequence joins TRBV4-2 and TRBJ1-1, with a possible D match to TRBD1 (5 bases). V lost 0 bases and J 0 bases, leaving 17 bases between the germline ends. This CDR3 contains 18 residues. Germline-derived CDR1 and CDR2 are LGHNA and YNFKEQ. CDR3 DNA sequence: TGTGCCAGCAGCCAAGATTTGGTCCCGGGGGGGTTGAACACTGAAGCTTTCTTT. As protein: CASSQDLVPGGLNTEAFF.

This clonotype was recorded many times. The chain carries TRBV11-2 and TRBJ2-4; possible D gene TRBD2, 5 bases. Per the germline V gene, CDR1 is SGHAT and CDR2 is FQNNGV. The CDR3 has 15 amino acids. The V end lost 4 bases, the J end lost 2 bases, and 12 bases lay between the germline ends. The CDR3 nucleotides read TGTGCCAGCAGCTCCCTAGCCGAGTCCAAAAACATTCAGTACTTC. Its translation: CASSSLAESKNIQYF.

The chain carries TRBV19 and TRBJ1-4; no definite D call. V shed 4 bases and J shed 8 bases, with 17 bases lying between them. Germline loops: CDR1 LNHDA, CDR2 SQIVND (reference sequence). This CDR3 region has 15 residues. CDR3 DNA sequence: TGTGCCAGTAGTACAACTTCGTTCGCTAGGGAAAAACTGTTTTTT. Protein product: CASSTTSFAREKLFF.

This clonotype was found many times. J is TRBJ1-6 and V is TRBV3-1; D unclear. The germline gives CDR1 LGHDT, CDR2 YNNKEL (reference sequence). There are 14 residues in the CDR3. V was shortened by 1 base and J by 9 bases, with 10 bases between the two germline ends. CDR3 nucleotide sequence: TGTGCCAGCAGCCAAGGTCGACTAGGTTCACCCCTCCACTTT. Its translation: CASSQGRLGSPLHF.

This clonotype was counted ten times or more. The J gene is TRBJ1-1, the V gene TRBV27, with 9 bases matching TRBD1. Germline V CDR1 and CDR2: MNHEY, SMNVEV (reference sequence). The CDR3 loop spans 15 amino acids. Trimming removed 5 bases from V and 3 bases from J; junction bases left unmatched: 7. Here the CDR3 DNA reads TGTGCCAGCAGTGCACCGGGACAGGGAGACACTGAAGCTTTCTTT. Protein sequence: CASSAPGQGDTEAFF.

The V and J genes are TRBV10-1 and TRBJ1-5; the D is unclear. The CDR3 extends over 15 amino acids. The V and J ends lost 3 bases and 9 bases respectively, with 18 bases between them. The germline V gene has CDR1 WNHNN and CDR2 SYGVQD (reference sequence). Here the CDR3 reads CASSELGRTGVPQHF. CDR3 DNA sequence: TGCGCCAGCAGTGAATTAGGACGGACTGGGGTGCCCCAGCATTTT.

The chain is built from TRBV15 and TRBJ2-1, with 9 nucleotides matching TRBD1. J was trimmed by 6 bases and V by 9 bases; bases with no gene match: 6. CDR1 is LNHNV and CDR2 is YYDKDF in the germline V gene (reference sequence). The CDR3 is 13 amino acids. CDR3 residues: CATRTGEGNEQFF. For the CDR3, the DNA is TGTGCCACACGGACAGGGGAAGGCAATGAGCAGTTCTTC.

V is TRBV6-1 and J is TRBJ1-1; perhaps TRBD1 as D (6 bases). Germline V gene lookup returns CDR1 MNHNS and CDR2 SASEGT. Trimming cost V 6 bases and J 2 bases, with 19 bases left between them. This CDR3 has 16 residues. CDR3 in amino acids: CASRTEQGGSNTEAFF. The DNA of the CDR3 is TGTGCCAGCAGAACAGAACAGGGAGGATCTAACACTGAAGCTTTCTTT.

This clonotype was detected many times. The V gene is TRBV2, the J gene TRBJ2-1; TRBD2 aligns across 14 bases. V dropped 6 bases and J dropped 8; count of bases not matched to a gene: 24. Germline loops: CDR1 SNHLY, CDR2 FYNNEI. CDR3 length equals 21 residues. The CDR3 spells CASRIRDSWFGGTSGSYEQFF. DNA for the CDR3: TGTGCCAGCAGGATCCGGGACTCCTGGTTCGGAGGGACTAGCGGGAGCTATGAGCAGTTCTTC.

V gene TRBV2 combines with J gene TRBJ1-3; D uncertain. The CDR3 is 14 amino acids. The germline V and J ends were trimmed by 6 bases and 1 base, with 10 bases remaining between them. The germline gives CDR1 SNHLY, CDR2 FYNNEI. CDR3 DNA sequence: TGTGCCAGCAGAAGACTGAGATCTGGAAACACCATATATTTT. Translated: CASRRLRSGNTIYF. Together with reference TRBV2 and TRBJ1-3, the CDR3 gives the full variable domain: EPEVTQTPSHQVTQMGQEVILRCVPISNHLYFYWYRQILGQKVEFLVSFYNNEISEKSEIFDDQFSVERPDGSNFTLKIRSTKLEDSAMYFCASRRLRSGNTIYFGEGSWLTVV.